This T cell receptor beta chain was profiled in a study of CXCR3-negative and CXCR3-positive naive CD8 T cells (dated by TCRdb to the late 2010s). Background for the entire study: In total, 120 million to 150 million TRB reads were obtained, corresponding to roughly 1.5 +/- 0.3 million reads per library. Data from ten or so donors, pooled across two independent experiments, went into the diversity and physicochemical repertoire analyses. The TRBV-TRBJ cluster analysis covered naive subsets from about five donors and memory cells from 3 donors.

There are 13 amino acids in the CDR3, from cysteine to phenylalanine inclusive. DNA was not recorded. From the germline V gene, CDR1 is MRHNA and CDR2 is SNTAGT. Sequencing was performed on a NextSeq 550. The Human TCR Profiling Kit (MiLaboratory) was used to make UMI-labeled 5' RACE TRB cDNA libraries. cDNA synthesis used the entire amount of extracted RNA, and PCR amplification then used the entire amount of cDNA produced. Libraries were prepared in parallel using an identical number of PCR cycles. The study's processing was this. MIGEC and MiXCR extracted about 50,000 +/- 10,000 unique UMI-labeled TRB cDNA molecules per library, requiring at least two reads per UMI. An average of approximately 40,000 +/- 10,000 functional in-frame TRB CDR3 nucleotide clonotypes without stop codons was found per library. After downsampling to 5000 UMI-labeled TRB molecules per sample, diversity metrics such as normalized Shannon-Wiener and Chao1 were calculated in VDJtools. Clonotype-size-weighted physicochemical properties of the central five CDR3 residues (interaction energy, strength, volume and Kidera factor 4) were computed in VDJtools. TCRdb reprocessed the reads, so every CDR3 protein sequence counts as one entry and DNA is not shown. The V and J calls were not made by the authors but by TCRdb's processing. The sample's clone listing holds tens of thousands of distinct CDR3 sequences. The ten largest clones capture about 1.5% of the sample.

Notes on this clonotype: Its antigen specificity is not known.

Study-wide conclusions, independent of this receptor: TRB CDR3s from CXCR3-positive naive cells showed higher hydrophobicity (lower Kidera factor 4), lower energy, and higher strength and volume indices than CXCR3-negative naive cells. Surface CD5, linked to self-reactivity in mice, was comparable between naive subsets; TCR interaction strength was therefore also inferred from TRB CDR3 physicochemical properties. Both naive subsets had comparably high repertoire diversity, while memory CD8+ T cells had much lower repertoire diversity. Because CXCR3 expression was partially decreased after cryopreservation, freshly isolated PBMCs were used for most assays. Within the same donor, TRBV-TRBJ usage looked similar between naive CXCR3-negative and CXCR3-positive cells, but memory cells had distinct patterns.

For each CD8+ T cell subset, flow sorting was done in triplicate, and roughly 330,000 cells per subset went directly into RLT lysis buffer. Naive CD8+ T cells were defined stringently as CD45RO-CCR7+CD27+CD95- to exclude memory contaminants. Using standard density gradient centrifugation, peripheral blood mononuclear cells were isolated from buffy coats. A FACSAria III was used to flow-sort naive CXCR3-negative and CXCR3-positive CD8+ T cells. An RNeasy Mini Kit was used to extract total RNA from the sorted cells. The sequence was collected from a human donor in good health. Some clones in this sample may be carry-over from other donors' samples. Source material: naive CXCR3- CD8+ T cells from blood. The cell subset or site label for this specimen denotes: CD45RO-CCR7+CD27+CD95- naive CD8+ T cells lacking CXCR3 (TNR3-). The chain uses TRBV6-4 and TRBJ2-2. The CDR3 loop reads CASSDRDTGELFF.